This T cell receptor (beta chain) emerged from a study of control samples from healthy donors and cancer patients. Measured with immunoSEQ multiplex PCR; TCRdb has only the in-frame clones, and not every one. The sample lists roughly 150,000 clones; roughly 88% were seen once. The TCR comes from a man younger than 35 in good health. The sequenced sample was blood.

Written as DNA, the CDR3 is TGTGCCAGCAGCTTAAACGGGGGGGGAGAAGCAGATACGCAGTATTTT. As protein: CASSLNGGGEADTQYF. The chain is built from TRBV7-2 and TRBJ2-3; 8 bases line up with TRBD2. Trimming removed 2 bases from V and 4 bases from J; junction bases left unmatched: 8. This CDR3 is built from 16 residues. Per the germline V gene, CDR1 is SGHTA and CDR2 is FQGNSA.